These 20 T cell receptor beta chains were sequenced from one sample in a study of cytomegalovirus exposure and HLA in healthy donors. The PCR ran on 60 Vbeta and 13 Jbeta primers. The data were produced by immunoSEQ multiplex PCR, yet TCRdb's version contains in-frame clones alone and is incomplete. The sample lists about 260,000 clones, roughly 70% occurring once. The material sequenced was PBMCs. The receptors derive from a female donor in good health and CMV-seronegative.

The chain's CDR3 is CASIGRTSGRRSGELFF. In DNA, the CDR3 is TGTGCCAGCATCGGGAGAACTAGCGGGAGGCGGAGCGGGGAGCTGTTTTTT. V is TRBV5-8 and J is TRBJ2-2, with 12 nucleotides matching TRBD2. V shed 6 bases and J 7 bases; nucleotides not matched to a gene: 13. The germline gives CDR1 SGHTS, CDR2 YDEGEE. This CDR3 contains 17 residues.

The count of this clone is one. The CDR3 sequence is CASTSGTSVTGELFF. The CDR3 coding sequence is TGCGCCAGCACCTCCGGGACTAGCGTAACCGGGGAGCTGTTTTTT. This rearrangement joins TRBV5-1 to TRBJ2-2, with 10 bases matching TRBD2. This CDR3 has 15 amino acids. J lost 5 bases, V lost 6 bases, and 7 bases had no gene match. Germline assignment: CDR1 SGHRS and CDR2 YFSETQ.

The CDR3 protein is CASGREVGTEAFF. In DNA, the CDR3 is TGTGCCAGCGGGAGGGAGGTGGGCACTGAAGCTTTCTTT. The J gene is TRBJ1-1, the V gene TRBV2, with no clear D. V lost 8 bases to trimming and J lost 4 bases, with 14 bases between them. CDR1 and CDR2 from the germline V gene are SNHLY and FYNNEI. The CDR3 consists of 13 residues.

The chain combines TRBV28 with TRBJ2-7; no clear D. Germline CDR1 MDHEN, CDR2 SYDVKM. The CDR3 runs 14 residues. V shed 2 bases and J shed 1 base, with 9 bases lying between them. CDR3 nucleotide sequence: TGTGCCAGCAGTTTAAGTCCCGGTTCCTACGAGCAGTACTTC. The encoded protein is CASSLSPGSYEQYF.

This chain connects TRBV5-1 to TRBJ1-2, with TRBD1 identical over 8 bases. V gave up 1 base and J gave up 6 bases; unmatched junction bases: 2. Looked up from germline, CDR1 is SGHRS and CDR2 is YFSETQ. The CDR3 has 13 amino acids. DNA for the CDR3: TGCGCCAGCAGCTTGATGACAGGGGATGGCTACACCTTC. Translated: CASSLMTGDGYTF.

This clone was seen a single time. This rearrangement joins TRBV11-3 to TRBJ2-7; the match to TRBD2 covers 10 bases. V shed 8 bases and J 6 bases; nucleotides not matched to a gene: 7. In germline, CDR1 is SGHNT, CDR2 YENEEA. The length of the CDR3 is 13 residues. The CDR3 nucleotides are TGTGCCAGCCACGGGACTAGCGAAGCCGAGCAGTACTTC. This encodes CASHGTSEAEQYF.

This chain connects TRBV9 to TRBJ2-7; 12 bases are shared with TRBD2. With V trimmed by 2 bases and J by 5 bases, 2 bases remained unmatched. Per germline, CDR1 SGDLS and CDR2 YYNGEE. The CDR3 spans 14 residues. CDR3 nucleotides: TGTGCCAGCAGCGTCCGACTAGCGGGAGACGAGCAGTACTTC. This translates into CASSVRLAGDEQYF.

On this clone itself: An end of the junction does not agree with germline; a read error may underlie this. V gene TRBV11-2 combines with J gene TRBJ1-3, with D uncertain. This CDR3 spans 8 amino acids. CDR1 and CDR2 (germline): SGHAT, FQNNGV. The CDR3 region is CASSPRDF. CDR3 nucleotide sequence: TGTGCCAGCAGCCCCCGTGATTTT. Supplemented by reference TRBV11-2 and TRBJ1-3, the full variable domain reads EAGVAQSPRYKIIEKRQSVAFWCNPISGHATLYWYQQILGQGPKLLIQFQNNGVVDDSQLPKDRFSAERLKGVDSTLKIQPAKLEDSAVYLCASSPRDFGEGSWLTVV.

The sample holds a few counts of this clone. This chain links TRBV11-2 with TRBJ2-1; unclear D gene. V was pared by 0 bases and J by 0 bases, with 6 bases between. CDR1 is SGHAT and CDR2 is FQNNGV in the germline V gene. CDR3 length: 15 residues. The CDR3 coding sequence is TGTGCCAGCAGCTTAGATCCTAGCTCCTACAATGAGCAGTTCTTC. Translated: CASSLDPSSYNEQFF.

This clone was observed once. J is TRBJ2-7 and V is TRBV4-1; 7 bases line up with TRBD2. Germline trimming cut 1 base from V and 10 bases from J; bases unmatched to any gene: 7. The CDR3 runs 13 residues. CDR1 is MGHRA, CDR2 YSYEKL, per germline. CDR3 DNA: TGCGCCAGCAGCCAAGGGGGACTACTCAATCAGTACTTC. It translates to CASSQGGLLNQYF.

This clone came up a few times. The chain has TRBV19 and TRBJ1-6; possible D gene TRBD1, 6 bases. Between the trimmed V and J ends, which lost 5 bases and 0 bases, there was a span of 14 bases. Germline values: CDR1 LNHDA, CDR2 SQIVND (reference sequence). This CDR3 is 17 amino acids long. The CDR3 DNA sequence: TGTGCCAGTAGTCTGGGACATATCGGCTCCTATAATTCACCCCTCCACTTT. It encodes CASSLGHIGSYNSPLHF.

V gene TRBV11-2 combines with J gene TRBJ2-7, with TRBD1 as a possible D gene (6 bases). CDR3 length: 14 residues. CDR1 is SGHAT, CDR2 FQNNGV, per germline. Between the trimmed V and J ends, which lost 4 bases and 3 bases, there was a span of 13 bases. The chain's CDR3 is CASSWSGVLYEQYF. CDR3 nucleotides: TGTGCCAGCAGCTGGTCAGGGGTTCTCTACGAGCAGTACTTC.

The CDR3 DNA sequence: TGCGCCAGCAGCTTGATGGATAGCCTGGACACTGAAGCTTTCTTT. Amino acid sequence: CASSLMDSLDTEAFF. V usage is TRBV5-1 and J usage is TRBJ1-1, with unresolved D. Trimming cost V 1 base and J 3 bases, with 13 bases left between them. The germline CDR1 and CDR2 sequences are SGHRS and YFSETQ. This CDR3 is built from 15 residues.

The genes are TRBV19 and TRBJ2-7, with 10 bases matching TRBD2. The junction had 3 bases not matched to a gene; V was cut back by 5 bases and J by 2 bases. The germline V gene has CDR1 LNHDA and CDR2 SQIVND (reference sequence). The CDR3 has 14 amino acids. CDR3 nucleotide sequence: TGTGCCAGTAGTGCAGCGGGAGGGCCCTACGAGCAGTACTTC. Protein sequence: CASSAAGGPYEQYF. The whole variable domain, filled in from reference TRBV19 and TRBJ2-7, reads DGGITQSPKYLFRKEGQNVTLSCEQNLNHDAMYWYRQDPGQGLRLIYYSQIVNDFQKGDIAEGYSVSREKKESFPLTVTSAQKNPTAFYLCASSAAGGPYEQYFGPGTRLTVT.

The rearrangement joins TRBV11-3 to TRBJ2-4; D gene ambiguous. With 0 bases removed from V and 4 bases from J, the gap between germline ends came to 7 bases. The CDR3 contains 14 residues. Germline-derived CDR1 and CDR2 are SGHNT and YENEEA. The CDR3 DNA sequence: TGTGCCAGCAGCTTAGATCCGGTAAAAAACATTCAGTACTTC. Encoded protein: CASSLDPVKNIQYF.

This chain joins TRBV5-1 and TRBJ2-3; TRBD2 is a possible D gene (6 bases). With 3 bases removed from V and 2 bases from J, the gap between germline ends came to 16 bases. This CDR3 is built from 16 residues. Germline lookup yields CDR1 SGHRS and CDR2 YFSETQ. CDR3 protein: CASSSGRAGFTDTQYF. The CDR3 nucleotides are TGCGCCAGCAGCTCTGGCCGGGCGGGGTTCACAGATACGCAGTATTTT.

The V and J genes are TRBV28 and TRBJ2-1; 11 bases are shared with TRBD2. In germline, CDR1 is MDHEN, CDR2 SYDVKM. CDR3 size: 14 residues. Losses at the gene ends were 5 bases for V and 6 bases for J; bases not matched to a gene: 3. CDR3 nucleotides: TGTGCCAGCAGTGTGACTAGCGGGGCCAATGAGCAGTTCTTC. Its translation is CASSVTSGANEQFF.

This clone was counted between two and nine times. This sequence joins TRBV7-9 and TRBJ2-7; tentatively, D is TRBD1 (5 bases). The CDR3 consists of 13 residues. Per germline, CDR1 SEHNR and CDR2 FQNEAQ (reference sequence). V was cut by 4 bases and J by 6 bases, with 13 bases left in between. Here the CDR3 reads CASSSGLVVEQYF. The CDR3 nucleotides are TGTGCCAGCAGCTCAGGGTTGGTGGTCGAGCAGTACTTC.

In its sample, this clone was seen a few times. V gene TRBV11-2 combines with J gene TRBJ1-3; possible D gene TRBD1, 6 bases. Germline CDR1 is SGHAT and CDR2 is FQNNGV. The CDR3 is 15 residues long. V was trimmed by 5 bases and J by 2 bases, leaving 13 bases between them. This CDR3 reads CASSNPRTAGNTIYF. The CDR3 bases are TGTGCCAGCAGCAACCCCCGGACAGCTGGAAACACCATATATTTT.

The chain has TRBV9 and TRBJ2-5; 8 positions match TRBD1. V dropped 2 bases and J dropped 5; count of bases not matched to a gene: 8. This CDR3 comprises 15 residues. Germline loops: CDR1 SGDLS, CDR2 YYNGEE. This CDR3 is CASSVTGVRWETQYF. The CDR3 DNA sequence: TGTGCCAGCAGCGTGACAGGGGTTCGGTGGGAGACCCAGTACTTC.